This T cell receptor beta chain was sequenced in a study of early T cells in non-severe SARS-CoV-2 infection. Study results and limitations: Clonotype matching in VDJdb favored anti-spike CD8 responses and did not capture private and CD4 specificities.

Individual cDNA molecules received unique molecular identifiers during library preparation. A single record per CDR3 protein comes from TCRdb applying MiXCR to the 5' RACE reads. This table holds 60,000 to 75,000 distinct CDR3 sequences, about an eighth found once. The CDR3 has 13 residues. V was pared by 0 bases and J by 6 bases, with 7 bases between. Germline-derived CDR1 and CDR2 are SGHRS and YFSETQ. Concerning this clonotype itself: Its antigen is currently unknown.

The TCR sequence derives from an adult who was a healthcare worker with PCR-confirmed SARS-CoV-2 infection or an uninfected control (not recorded which). V is TRBV5-1 and J is TRBJ2-1, with no clear D. Sequencing was performed on whole blood, taken at baseline. CDR3 loop: CASSLASVNEQFF. CDR3 coding DNA: TGCGCCAGCAGCTTGGCCTCCGTCAATGAGCAGTTCTTC.